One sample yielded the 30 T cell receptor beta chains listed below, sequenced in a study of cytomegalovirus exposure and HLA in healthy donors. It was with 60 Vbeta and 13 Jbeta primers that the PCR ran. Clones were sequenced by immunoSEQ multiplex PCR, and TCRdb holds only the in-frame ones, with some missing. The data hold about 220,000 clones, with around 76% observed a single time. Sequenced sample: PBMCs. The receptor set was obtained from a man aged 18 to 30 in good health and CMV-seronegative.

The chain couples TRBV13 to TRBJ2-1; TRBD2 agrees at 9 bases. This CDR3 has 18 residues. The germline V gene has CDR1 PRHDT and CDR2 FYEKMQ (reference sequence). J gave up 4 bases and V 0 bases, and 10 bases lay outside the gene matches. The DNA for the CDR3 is TGTGCCAGCAGCTTAGGGAGGATTCCGGGACTAGCATACAATGAGCAGTTCTTC. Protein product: CASSLGRIPGLAYNEQFF. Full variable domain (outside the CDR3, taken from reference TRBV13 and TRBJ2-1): AAGVIQSPRHLIKEKRETATLKCYPIPRHDTVYWYQQGPGQDPQFLISFYEKMQSDKGSIPDRFSAQQFSDYHSELNMSSLELGDSALYFCASSLGRIPGLAYNEQFFGPGTRLTVL.

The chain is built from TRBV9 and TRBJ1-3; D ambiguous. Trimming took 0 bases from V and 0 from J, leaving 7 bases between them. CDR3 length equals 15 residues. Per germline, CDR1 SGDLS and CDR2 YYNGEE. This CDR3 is CASSVDPSSGNTIYF. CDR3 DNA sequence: TGTGCCAGCAGCGTAGACCCGAGCTCTGGAAACACCATATATTTT.

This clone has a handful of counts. The CDR3 reads CASRRLAGAKDTQYF. Here the CDR3 DNA reads TGTGCCAGCAGAAGACTAGCGGGAGCGAAAGATACGCAGTATTTT. This chain uses TRBV6-1 with TRBJ2-3; 12 positions agree with TRBD2. CDR3 length equals 15 residues. From germline, CDR1 is MNHNS and CDR2 SASEGT. Unmatched junction bases numbered 6, after V lost 6 bases and J lost 5 bases.

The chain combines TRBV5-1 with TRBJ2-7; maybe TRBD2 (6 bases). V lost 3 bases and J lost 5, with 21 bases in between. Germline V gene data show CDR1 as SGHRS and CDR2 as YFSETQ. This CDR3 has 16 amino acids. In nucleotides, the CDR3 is TGCGCCAGCAGCTCTCACACGGGAGAATATTCCGACGAGCAGTACTTC. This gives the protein CASSSHTGEYSDEQYF. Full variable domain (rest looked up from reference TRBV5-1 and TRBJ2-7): KAGVTQTPRYLIKTRGQQVTLSCSPISGHRSVSWYQQTPGQGLQFLFEYFSETQRNKGNFPGRFSGRQFSNSRSEMNVSTLELGDSALYLCASSSHTGEYSDEQYFGPGTRLTVT.

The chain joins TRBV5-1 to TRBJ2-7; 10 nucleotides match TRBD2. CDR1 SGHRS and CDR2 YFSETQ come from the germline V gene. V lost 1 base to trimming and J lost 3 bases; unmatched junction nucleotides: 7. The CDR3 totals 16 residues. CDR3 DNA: TGCGCCAGCAGCTTGAGGGCTAGCGGGAGTATCTACGAGCAGTACTTC. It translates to CASSLRASGSIYEQYF.

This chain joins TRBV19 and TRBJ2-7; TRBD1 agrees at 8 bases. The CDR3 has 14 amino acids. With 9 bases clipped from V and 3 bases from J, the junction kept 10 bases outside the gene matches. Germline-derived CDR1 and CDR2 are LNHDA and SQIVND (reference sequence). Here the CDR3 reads CASSVGTGNYEQYF. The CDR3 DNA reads TGTGCCAGCTCAGTGGGGACAGGTAACTACGAGCAGTACTTC.

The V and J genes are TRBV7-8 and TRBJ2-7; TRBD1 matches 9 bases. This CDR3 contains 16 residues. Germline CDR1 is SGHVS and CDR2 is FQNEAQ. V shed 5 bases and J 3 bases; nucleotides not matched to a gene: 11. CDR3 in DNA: TGTGCCAGCAGCGTGTTGGGTGGGACAGGGAGCTACGAGCAGTACTTC. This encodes CASSVLGGTGSYEQYF.

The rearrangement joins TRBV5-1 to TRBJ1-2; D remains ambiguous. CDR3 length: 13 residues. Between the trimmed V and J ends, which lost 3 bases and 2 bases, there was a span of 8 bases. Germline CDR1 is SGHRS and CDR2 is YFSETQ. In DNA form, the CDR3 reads TGCGCCAGCAGCTCCAACGGGAACTATGGCTACACCTTC. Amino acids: CASSSNGNYGYTF.

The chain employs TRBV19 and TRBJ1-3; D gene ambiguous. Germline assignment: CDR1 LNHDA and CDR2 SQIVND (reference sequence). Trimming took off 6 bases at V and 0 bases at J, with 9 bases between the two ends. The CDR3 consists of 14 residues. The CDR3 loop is CASRSVSSGNTIYF. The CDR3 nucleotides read TGTGCCAGTAGAAGTGTCAGCTCTGGAAACACCATATATTTT.

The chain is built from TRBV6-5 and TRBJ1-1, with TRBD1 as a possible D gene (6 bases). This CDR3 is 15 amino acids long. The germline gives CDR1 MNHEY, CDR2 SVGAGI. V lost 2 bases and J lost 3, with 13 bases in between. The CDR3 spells CASSYRQTGYTEAFF. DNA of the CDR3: TGTGCCAGCAGTTACCGGCAAACAGGGTACACTGAAGCTTTCTTT.

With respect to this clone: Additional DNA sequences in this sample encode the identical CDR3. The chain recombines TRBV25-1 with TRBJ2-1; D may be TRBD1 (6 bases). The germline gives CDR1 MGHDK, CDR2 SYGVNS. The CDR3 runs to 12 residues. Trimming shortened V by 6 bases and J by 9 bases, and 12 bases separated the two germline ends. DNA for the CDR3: TGTGCCAGCAGGGGGGCAGGTGGTGAGCAGTTCTTC. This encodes CASRGAGGEQFF.

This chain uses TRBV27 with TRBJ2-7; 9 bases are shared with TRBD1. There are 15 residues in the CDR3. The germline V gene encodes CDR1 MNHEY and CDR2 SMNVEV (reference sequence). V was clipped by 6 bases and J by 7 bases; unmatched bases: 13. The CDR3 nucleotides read TGTGCCAGCAGCAAGCCGGGACAGGGCCCGCTGGAGCAGTACTTC. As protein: CASSKPGQGPLEQYF.

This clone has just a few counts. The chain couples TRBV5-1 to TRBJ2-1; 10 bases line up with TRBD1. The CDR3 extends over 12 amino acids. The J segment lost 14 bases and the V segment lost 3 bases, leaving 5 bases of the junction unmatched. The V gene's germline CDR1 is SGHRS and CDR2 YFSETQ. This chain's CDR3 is CASSSDRGLEFF. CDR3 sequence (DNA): TGCGCCAGCAGCTCCGACAGGGGGCTGGAGTTCTTC.

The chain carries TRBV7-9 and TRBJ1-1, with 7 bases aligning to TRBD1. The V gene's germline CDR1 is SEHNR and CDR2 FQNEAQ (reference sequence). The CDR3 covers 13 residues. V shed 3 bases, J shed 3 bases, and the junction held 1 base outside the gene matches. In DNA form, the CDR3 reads TGTGCCAGCAGCTTTACAGGGGACACTGAAGCTTTCTTT. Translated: CASSFTGDTEAFF.

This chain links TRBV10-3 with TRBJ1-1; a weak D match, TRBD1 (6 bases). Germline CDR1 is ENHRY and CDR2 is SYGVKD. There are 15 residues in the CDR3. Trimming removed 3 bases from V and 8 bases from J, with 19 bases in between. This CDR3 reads CAISDGTHNLVEAFF. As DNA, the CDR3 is TGTGCCATCAGTGACGGGACACATAACTTGGTGGAAGCTTTCTTT.

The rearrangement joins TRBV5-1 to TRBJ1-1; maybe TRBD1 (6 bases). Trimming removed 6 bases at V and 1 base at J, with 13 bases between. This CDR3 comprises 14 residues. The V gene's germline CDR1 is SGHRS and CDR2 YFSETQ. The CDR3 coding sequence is TGCGCCAGCAACTTCCGGGACACGAACACTGAAGCTTTCTTT. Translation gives CASNFRDTNTEAFF.

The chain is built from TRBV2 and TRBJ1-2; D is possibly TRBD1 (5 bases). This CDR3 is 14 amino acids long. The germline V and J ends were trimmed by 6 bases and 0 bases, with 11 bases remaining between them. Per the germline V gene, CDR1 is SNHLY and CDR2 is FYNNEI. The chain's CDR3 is CASRETVANYGYTF. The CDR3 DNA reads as TGTGCCAGCAGGGAGACAGTCGCTAACTATGGCTACACCTTC.

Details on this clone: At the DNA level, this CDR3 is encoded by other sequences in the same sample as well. The CDR3 is CAWSSGQGIVNEQFF. The CDR3 DNA follows: TGTGCCTGGAGTTCGGGACAAGGGATAGTCAATGAGCAGTTCTTC. This chain connects TRBV30 to TRBJ2-1, with D perhaps TRBD1 (6 bases). Between the trimmed V and J ends, which lost 2 bases and 6 bases, there was a span of 17 bases. The CDR3 extends over 15 amino acids. CDR1 and CDR2 (germline): GTSNPN, SVGIG (reference sequence).

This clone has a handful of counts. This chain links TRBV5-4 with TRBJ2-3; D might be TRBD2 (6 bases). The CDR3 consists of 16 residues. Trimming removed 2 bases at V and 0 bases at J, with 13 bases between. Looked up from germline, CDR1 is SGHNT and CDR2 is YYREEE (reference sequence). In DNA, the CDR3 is TGTGCCAGCAGCTTTCTGCCGGGAGTGAGCACAGATACGCAGTATTTT. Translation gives CASSFLPGVSTDTQYF. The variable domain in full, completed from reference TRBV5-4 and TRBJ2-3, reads ETGVTQSPTHLIKTRGQQVTLRCSSQSGHNTVSWYQQALGQGPQFIFQYYREEENGRGNFPPRFSGLQFPNYSSELNVNALELDDSALYLCASSFLPGVSTDTQYFGPGTRLTVL.

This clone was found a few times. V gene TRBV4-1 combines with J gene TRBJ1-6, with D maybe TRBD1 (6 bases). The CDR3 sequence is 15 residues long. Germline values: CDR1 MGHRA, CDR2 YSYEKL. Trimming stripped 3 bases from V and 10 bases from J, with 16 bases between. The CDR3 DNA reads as TGCGCCAGCAGCCACCCGGGGACACCCATATCACCCCTCCACTTT. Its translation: CASSHPGTPISPLHF.

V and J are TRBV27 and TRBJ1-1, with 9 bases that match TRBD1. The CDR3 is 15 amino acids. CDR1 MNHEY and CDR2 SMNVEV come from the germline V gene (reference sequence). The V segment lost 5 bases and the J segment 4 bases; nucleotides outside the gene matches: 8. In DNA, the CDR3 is TGTGCCAGCAGTCGACCGGGACAGGGTAGCACTGAAGCTTTCTTT. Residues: CASSRPGQGSTEAFF.

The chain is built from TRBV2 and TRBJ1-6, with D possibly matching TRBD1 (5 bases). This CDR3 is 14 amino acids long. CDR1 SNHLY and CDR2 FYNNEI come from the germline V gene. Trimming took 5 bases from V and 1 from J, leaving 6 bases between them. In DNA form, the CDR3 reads TGTGCCAGCAGTCGACAGTCCTATAATTCACCCCTCCACTTT. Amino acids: CASSRQSYNSPLHF.

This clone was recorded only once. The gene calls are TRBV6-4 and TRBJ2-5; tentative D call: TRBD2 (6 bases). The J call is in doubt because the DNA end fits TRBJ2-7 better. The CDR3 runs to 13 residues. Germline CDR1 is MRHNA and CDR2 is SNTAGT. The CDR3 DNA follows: TGTGCCAGCAGTCCGACTCGGGGAGGCGAGCAGTACTTC. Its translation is CASSPTRGGEQYF.

CDR3 amino acids: CASSKISIGRAYSYEQYF. The CDR3 DNA reads as TGTGCCAGCAGCAAAATATCAATTGGCAGGGCGTACTCCTACGAGCAGTACTTC. This chain links TRBV21-1 with TRBJ2-7; TRBD1 is the table's D call, not checked against the DNA. TRBV21-1 is an annotated pseudogene. This CDR3 is built from 18 residues.

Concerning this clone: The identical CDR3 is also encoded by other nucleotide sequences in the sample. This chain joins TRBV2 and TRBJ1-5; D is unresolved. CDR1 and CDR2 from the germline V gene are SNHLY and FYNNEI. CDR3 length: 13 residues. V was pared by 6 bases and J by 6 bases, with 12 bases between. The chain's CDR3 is CASSSESGQPQHF. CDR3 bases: TGTGCCAGCAGCTCTGAATCGGGTCAGCCCCAGCATTTT.

The CDR3 bases are TGTGCCAGCAGTGATGAAGGGGTGGGTGATGGCTACACCTTC. It specifies CASSDEGVGDGYTF. The chain is built from TRBV2 and TRBJ1-2, with a weak D call TRBD1 (5 bases). CDR3 length: 14 residues. Trimming cost V 3 bases and J 6 bases, with 14 bases left between them. Germline V gene sequence: CDR1 SNHLY, CDR2 FYNNEI.

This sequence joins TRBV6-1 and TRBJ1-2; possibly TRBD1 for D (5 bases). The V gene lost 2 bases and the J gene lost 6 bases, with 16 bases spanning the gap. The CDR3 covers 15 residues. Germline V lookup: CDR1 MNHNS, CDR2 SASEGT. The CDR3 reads CASSESGGDWDGYTF. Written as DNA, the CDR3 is TGTGCCAGCAGTGAAAGCGGAGGGGATTGGGATGGCTACACCTTC.

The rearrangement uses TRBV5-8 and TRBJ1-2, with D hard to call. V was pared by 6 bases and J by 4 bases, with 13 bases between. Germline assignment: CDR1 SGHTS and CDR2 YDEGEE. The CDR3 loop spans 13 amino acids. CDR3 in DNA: TGTGCCAGCATTACGGGTCGGGGCTATGGCTACACCTTC. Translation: CASITGRGYGYTF.

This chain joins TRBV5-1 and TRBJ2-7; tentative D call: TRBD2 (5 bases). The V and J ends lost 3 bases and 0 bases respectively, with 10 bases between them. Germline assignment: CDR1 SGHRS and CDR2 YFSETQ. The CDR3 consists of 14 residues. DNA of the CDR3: TGCGCCAGCAGCTCCGGACTGCGCTCCTACGAGCAGTACTTC. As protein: CASSSGLRSYEQYF.

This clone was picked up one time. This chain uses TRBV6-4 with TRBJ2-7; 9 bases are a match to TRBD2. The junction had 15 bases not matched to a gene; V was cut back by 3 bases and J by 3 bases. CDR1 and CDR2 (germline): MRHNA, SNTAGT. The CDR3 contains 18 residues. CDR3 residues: CASSDRVGGRAYCYEQYF. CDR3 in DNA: TGTGCCAGCAGTGATCGGGTAGGCGGGAGGGCCTATTGCTACGAGCAGTACTTC.